Shown below are 10 T cell receptor beta chains from a single sample sequenced in a study of blood T cell repertoires in COVID-19. Method: immunoSEQ multiplex PCR; TCRdb's copy keeps in-frame clones and lacks some. This sample yields around 120,000 clones, of which 90% are seen a single time; under 4.5% belongs to the top ten. The sample was peripheral blood. These receptor sequences come from a middle-aged man with active COVID-19.

The chain has TRBV5-5 and TRBJ1-3; D gene unclear. The CDR3 runs to 14 residues. The germline gives CDR1 SGHKS, CDR2 YYEKEE (reference sequence). Deletions cut 4 bases from V and 4 bases from J, with 12 bases between. The CDR3: CASSRAGSGNTIYF. CDR3 DNA sequence: TGTGCCAGCAGCCGGGCGGGTTCAGGAAACACCATATATTTT. Full variable domain (missing parts from reference TRBV5-5 and TRBJ1-3): DAGVTQSPTHLIKTRGQQVTLRCSPISGHKSVSWYQQVLGQGPQFIFQYYEKEERGRGNFPDRFSARQFPNYSSELNVNALLLGDSALYLCASSRAGSGNTIYFGEGSWLTVV.

This rearrangement joins TRBV7-3 to TRBJ1-1, with 9 bases fitting TRBD1. There are 15 residues in the CDR3. Losses at the gene ends were 2 bases for V and 1 base for J; bases not matched to a gene: 2. From germline, CDR1 is SGHTA and CDR2 FQGTGA. The CDR3 region has the DNA TGTGCCAGCAGCTTAGACAGGGGGAAGAACACTGAAGCTTTCTTT. Protein: CASSLDRGKNTEAFF. Full variable domain (outside the CDR3, taken from reference TRBV7-3 and TRBJ1-1): GAGVSQTPSNKVTEKGKYVELRCDPISGHTALYWYRQSLGQGPEFLIYFQGTGAADDSGLPNDRFFAVRPEGSVSTLKIQRTERGDSAVYLCASSLDRGKNTEAFFGQGTRLTVV.

This clone was picked up one time. The rearrangement links TRBV12-3 or TRBV12-4 to TRBJ1-2; D not resolved. The CDR3 runs 11 residues. V lost 1 base and J 8 bases, leaving 5 bases between the germline ends. CDR3 sequence: CASSLGAGYTF. Here the CDR3 DNA reads TGTGCCAGCAGTTTAGGGGCGGGCTACACCTTC.

The chain links TRBV6-6 to TRBJ1-1; TRBD1 is a possible D gene (5 bases). The CDR3 contains 13 residues. V was trimmed by 2 bases and J by 7 bases, leaving 11 bases between them. CDR1 and CDR2 from the germline V gene are MNHNY and SVGAGI (reference sequence). The CDR3 region is CASSYQGSHEAFF. The CDR3 DNA is TGTGCCAGCAGTTACCAGGGTAGTCATGAAGCTTTCTTT.

This clone was found a few times. V gene TRBV5-6 combines with J gene TRBJ2-3; 7 nucleotides match TRBD2. CDR3 length: 19 residues. Trimming at V came to 3 bases and at J to 7 bases, leaving 23 bases not matched to a gene. Germline V gene lookup returns CDR1 SGHDT and CDR2 YYEEEE. CDR3 coding DNA: TGTGCCAGCAGCTCCCCCGGGATTTGGGGATCGAGGGAGGGACATACGCAGTATTTT. It encodes CASSSPGIWGSREGHTQYF. The entire variable domain, with the rest obtained from reference TRBV5-6 and TRBJ2-3, is as follows: DAGVTQSPTHLIKTRGQQVTLRCSPKSGHDTVSWYQQALGQGPQFIFQYYEEEERQRGNFPDRFSGHQFPNYSSELNVNALLLGDSALYLCASSSPGIWGSREGHTQYFGPGTRLTVL.

The V and J genes are TRBV28 and TRBJ1-2; 9 bases agree with TRBD1. The CDR3 consists of 15 residues. Germline V CDR1 and CDR2: MDHEN, SYDVKM. V gave up 5 bases and J gave up 4 bases; unmatched junction bases: 8. The CDR3 DNA reads as TGTGCCAGCAGTAGCGGGACAGGGACGAGCTATGGCTACACCTTC. Its translation is CASSSGTGTSYGYTF.

The V and J genes are TRBV7-2 and TRBJ1-1; D is perhaps TRBD1 (6 bases). Trimming shortened V by 4 bases and J by 5 bases, and 14 bases separated the two germline ends. The CDR3 has 14 amino acids. Germline CDR1 is SGHTA and CDR2 is FQGNSA. CDR3 sequence reads: CASSSGAGATEAFF. The CDR3 DNA is TGTGCCAGCAGCTCCGGGGCAGGGGCAACTGAAGCTTTCTTT.

The chain couples TRBV13 to TRBJ2-1, with 9 nucleotides matching TRBD2. This CDR3 has 16 amino acids. Germline V gene data show CDR1 as PRHDT and CDR2 as FYEKMQ (reference sequence). V gave up 4 bases and J gave up 4 bases; unmatched junction bases: 8. CDR3 in amino acids: CASSSGGLAGYNEQFF. CDR3 coding DNA: TGTGCCAGCAGCTCGGGGGGGCTAGCGGGATACAATGAGCAGTTCTTC.

This clone was picked up one time. V is TRBV7-9 and J is TRBJ2-5, with D perhaps TRBD1 (5 bases). The germline V gene has CDR1 SEHNR and CDR2 FQNEAQ (reference sequence). This CDR3 spans 14 amino acids. Trimming cost V 11 bases and J 5 bases, with 21 bases left between them. Here the CDR3 reads CASSQQGLMETQYF. The CDR3 bases are TGTGCCTCGTCCCAGCAGGGTCTGATGGAGACCCAGTACTTC.

The chain joins TRBV5-6 to TRBJ1-4; perhaps TRBD1 as D (6 bases). The CDR3 spans 15 residues. The germline V gene has CDR1 SGHDT and CDR2 YYEEEE. The V gene lost 2 bases and the J gene lost 3 bases, with 11 bases spanning the gap. The CDR3 loop reads CASSLNGQSNEKLFF. CDR3 nucleotides: TGTGCCAGCAGCTTAAACGGACAGTCTAATGAAAAACTGTTTTTT.